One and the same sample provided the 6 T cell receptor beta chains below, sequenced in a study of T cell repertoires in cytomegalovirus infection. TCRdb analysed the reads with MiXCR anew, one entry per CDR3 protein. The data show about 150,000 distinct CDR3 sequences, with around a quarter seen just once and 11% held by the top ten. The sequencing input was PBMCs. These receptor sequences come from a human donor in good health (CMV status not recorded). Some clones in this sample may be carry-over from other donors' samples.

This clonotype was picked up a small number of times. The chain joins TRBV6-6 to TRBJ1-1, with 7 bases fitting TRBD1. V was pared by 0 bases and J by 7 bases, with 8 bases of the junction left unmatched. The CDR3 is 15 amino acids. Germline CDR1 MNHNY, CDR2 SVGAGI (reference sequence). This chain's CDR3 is CASSYSSQGDDEAFF. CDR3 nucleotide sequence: TGTGCCAGCAGTTACTCGAGCCAGGGGGATGATGAAGCTTTCTTT.

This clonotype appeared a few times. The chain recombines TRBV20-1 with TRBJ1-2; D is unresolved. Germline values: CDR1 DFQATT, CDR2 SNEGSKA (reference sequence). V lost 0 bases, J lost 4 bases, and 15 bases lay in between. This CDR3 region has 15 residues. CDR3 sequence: CSARDAKTPFYGYTF. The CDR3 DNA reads TGCAGTGCTAGAGATGCCAAAACACCCTTCTATGGCTACACCTTC.

CDR3 region: CASSDSRNTEAFF. Written as DNA, the CDR3 is TGTGCCAGCAGCGACAGCAGGAACACTGAAGCTTTCTTT. This chain uses TRBV5-4 with TRBJ1-1; a weak D match, TRBD1 (5 bases). Germline assignment: CDR1 SGHNT and CDR2 YYREEE (reference sequence). Trimming removed 4 bases at V and 1 base at J, with 8 bases between. The CDR3 is 13 amino acids.

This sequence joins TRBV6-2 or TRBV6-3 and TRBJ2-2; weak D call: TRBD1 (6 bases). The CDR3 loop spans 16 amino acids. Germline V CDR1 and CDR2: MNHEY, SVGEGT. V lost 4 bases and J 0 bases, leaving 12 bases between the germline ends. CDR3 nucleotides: TGTGCCAGCAGTTGGCGACAGGCCACGAACACCGGGGAGCTGTTTTTT. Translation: CASSWRQATNTGELFF.

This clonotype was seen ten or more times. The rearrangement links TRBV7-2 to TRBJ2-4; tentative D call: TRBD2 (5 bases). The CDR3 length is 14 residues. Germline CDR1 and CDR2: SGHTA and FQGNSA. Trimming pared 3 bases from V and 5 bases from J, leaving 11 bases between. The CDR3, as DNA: TGTGCCAGCAGCTTCGCCGCTAGCCAAAACATTCAGTACTTC. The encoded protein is CASSFAASQNIQYF.

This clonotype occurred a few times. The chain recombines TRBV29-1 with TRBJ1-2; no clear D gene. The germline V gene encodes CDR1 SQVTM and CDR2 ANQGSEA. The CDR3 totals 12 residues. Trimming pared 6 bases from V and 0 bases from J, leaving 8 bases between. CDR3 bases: TGCAGCGTCACTGGGCCTAACTATGGCTACACCTTC. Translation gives CSVTGPNYGYTF.